The 23 T cell receptor beta chains presented below share a single source sample, sequenced in a study of T cells after yellow fever vaccination. TCRdb processed the 5' RACE reads anew with MiXCR; each CDR3 protein has one entry. Among 200,000 to 300,000 distinct CDR3 sequences listed, roughly 13% were seen once. The sequencing here drew on CD4+ T cells sorted from PBMCs, taken 45 days after the yellow fever booster vaccination. All receptors derive from a man younger than 45 who received the YFV17D yellow fever vaccine.

A few counts support this clonotype. The chain couples TRBV12-3 or TRBV12-4 to TRBJ2-7; 11 bases map to TRBD2. V shed 3 bases, J shed 1 base, and the junction held 5 bases outside the gene matches. This CDR3 has 16 amino acids. The CDR3, as DNA: TGTGCCAGCAGTTTTGGACTAGCGGGTTGGTCCTACGAGCAGTACTTC. Translated: CASSFGLAGWSYEQYF.

The table lists this clonotype with a few counts. The chain carries TRBV24-1 and TRBJ2-3, with a possible D match to TRBD2 (5 bases). The V end lost 4 bases, the J end lost 2 bases, and 21 bases lay between the germline ends. The CDR3 is 18 residues long. Germline lookup yields CDR1 KGHDR and CDR2 SFDVKD. CDR3 in DNA: TGTGCCACCAGTGACTCGAGCCCCACTAGAGGGTCCACAGATACGCAGTATTTT. Protein: CATSDSSPTRGSTDTQYF.

This clonotype has a count of ten or more. The chain links TRBV20-1 to TRBJ2-4; the D call may be TRBD1 or TRBD2 (5 bases each). V lost 1 base to trimming and J lost 3 bases, with 16 bases between them. Germline V gene data show CDR1 as DFQATT and CDR2 as SNEGSKA (reference sequence). This CDR3 comprises 16 residues. DNA of the CDR3: TGCAGTGCTAGAGGGGACGCGAGTTGGGGCAAAAACATTCAGTACTTC. Amino acid sequence: CSARGDASWGKNIQYF.

This clonotype was seen only a few times. The chain is built from TRBV7-7 and TRBJ2-1; no definite D call. CDR3 length: 13 residues. CDR1 is SSHAT, CDR2 FNYEAQ, per germline (reference sequence). V gave up 2 bases and J gave up 7 bases, with 9 bases separating them. The CDR3: CASSLYPLNEQFF. As DNA, the CDR3 is TGTGCCAGCAGCTTATACCCCTTGAATGAGCAGTTCTTC.

This clonotype was counted a few times. The chain couples TRBV3-1 to TRBJ2-7; D is unclear. This CDR3 region has 14 residues. The germline V gene encodes CDR1 LGHDT and CDR2 YNNKEL (reference sequence). Trimming pared 0 bases from V and 2 bases from J, leaving 8 bases between. The CDR3 nucleotides read TGTGCCAGCAGCCAAGATCTCCCCCCCTACGAGCAGTACTTC. This codes for CASSQDLPPYEQYF.

This clonotype has a handful of counts. The chain has TRBV9 and TRBJ2-7, with a weak D call TRBD2 (6 bases). The germline V gene has CDR1 SGDLS and CDR2 YYNGEE. The CDR3 sequence is 16 residues long. V shed 0 bases and J shed 7 bases, with 20 bases lying between them. CDR3 sequence: CASSVAEDRRGGEQYF. The DNA of the CDR3 is TGTGCCAGCAGCGTAGCTGAGGACCGACGAGGAGGGGAGCAGTACTTC.

This clonotype is a singleton in its sample. The chain couples TRBV7-8 to TRBJ2-1; 9 positions match TRBD2. Germline V gene lookup returns CDR1 SGHVS and CDR2 FQNEAQ. The junction had 14 bases not matched to a gene; V was cut back by 5 bases and J by 6 bases. This CDR3 spans 17 amino acids. The CDR3 bases are TGTGCCAGCAGCCTAACGGGGGCGGGAGGGCCGAGCAATGAGCAGTTCTTC. This encodes CASSLTGAGGPSNEQFF.

This clonotype was picked up a small number of times. The chain carries TRBV20-1 and TRBJ1-1, with D maybe TRBD1 (5 bases). Germline-derived CDR1 and CDR2 are DFQATT and SNEGSKA (reference sequence). The CDR3 runs 13 residues. V was cut by 1 base and J by 6 bases, with 12 bases left in between. The CDR3 region has the DNA TGCAGTGCTAGAGCCGGGACCCATTCTGAAGCTTTCTTT. It codes for CSARAGTHSEAFF.

The chain joins TRBV7-8 to TRBJ2-1; tentatively, D is TRBD2 (5 bases). The V gene's germline CDR1 is SGHVS and CDR2 FQNEAQ. V lost 3 bases and J 4 bases, leaving 7 bases between the germline ends. This CDR3 is built from 13 residues. The CDR3 spells CASSFGEYNEQFF. Written as DNA, the CDR3 is TGTGCCAGCAGCTTCGGGGAGTACAATGAGCAGTTCTTC.

In this sample, this clonotype turned up many times. The rearrangement links TRBV20-1 to TRBJ1-5; 10 bases are a match to TRBD1. V lost 3 bases and J lost 3; bases outside the gene matches: 8. Germline V gene lookup returns CDR1 DFQATT and CDR2 SNEGSKA (reference sequence). CDR3 length: 16 amino acids. The DNA for the CDR3 is TGCAGTGCTAGTGGGGGACAGGGGATTGACAATCAGCCCCAGCATTTT. Translating it yields CSASGGQGIDNQPQHF.

The chain couples TRBV18 to TRBJ2-3; TRBD2 agrees at 12 bases. The germline V gene has CDR1 KGHSH and CDR2 LQKENI. V shed 5 bases, J shed 4 bases, and the junction held 7 bases outside the gene matches. This CDR3 region has 16 residues. CDR3 DNA sequence: TGTGCCAGCTCAGGCCTACTAGCGGGAGGAGCAGATACGCAGTATTTT. Its translation: CASSGLLAGGADTQYF.

This clonotype was seen a few times. The rearrangement links TRBV27 to TRBJ2-3; 9 nucleotides agree with TRBD1. Germline lookup yields CDR1 MNHEY and CDR2 SMNVEV (reference sequence). The CDR3 consists of 14 residues. With V trimmed by 5 bases and J by 3 bases, 3 bases remained unmatched. The CDR3 spells CASSRQGGTDTQYF. CDR3 in DNA: TGTGCCAGCAGTAGACAGGGGGGGACAGATACGCAGTATTTT.

The chain couples TRBV28 to TRBJ2-2; a weak D match, TRBD1 (5 bases). Germline V CDR1 and CDR2: MDHEN, SYDVKM. The length of the CDR3 is 16 residues. V lost 7 bases and J 0 bases, leaving 15 bases between the germline ends. DNA of the CDR3: TGTGCCAGCAATTCTCACAGGCCCCCGAACACCGGGGAGCTGTTTTTT. This gives the protein CASNSHRPPNTGELFF. Combining the CDR3 with reference TRBV28 and TRBJ2-2 gives the whole variable domain DVKVTQSSRYLVKRTGEKVFLECVQDMDHENMFWYRQDPGLGLRLIYFSYDVKMKEKGDIPEGYSVSREKKERFSLILESASTNQTSMYLCASNSHRPPNTGELFFGEGSRLTVL.

This clonotype has just a few counts. The chain combines TRBV9 with TRBJ1-5; D ambiguous. Trimming took 3 bases from V and 4 from J, leaving 8 bases between them. The V gene's germline CDR1 is SGDLS and CDR2 YYNGEE. CDR3 length: 13 amino acids. The CDR3 sequence is CASSASTNQPQHF. The CDR3 DNA follows: TGTGCCAGCAGCGCTAGTACAAATCAGCCCCAGCATTTT.

This chain links TRBV4-3 with TRBJ2-7; D gene unclear. The germline V gene encodes CDR1 LGHNA and CDR2 YSLEER. This CDR3 is built from 13 residues. The V and J ends lost 0 bases and 5 bases respectively, with 8 bases between them. CDR3 DNA: TGCGCCAGCAGCCAAGATAGAGCCAACGAGCAGTACTTC. Encoded protein: CASSQDRANEQYF.

The chain joins TRBV7-8 to TRBJ1-5; D call uncertain. The CDR3 contains 15 residues. Germline V gene lookup returns CDR1 SGHVS and CDR2 FQNEAQ. The germline V and J ends were trimmed by 1 base and 1 base, with 8 bases remaining between them. The DNA for the CDR3 is TGTGCCAGCAGCTTAGTACGGCGAAGCAATCAGCCCCAGCATTTT. Amino acids: CASSLVRRSNQPQHF.

The table lists this clonotype with many counts. This chain links TRBV7-2 with TRBJ2-5, with 7 bases aligning to TRBD2. V trimming: 3 bases; J trimming: 5 bases; junction bases outside the gene matches: 12. This CDR3 is built from 16 residues. Germline assignment: CDR1 SGHTA and CDR2 FQGNSA. CDR3 sequence reads: CASSLKSSGGWETQYF. Here the CDR3 DNA reads TGTGCCAGCAGCTTGAAGTCATCGGGAGGATGGGAGACCCAGTACTTC.

This clonotype was detected a few times. The chain joins TRBV20-1 to TRBJ1-2, with D tentatively TRBD1 (6 bases). The V and J ends lost 5 bases and 8 bases respectively, with 15 bases between them. The CDR3 contains 12 residues. The germline CDR1 and CDR2 sequences are DFQATT and SNEGSKA (reference sequence). CDR3 protein: CSAPERGVGYTF. The CDR3 coding sequence is TGCAGTGCTCCGGAAAGGGGGGTAGGCTACACCTTC.

The chain uses TRBV4-3 and TRBJ2-1; no reliable D call. The CDR3 spans 17 residues. Trimming removed 0 bases from V and 7 bases from J, with 19 bases in between. Germline V gene data show CDR1 as LGHNA and CDR2 as YSLEER. The DNA of the CDR3 is TGCGCCAGCAGCCAAGATTACGCCTCTAAGTCGGGTAATGAGCAGTTCTTC. This sequence encodes CASSQDYASKSGNEQFF.

V is TRBV20-1 and J is TRBJ2-1, with D perhaps matching TRBD1 or TRBD2 (5 bases each). Germline V gene sequence: CDR1 DFQATT, CDR2 SNEGSKA (reference sequence). V was trimmed by 3 bases and J by 3 bases, leaving 15 bases between them. CDR3 size: 15 residues. The CDR3 reads CSARLGTGGYNEQFF. CDR3 nucleotides: TGCAGTGCTAGGCTTGGGACCGGCGGCTACAATGAGCAGTTCTTC.

V usage is TRBV4-2 and J usage is TRBJ2-1, with a weak D call TRBD1 (6 bases). V was shortened by 4 bases and J by 0 bases, with 22 bases between the two germline ends. The CDR3 has 19 amino acids. In germline, CDR1 is LGHNA, CDR2 YNFKEQ. CDR3 loop: CASSRRQVFTNYSYNEQFF. CDR3 coding DNA: TGTGCCAGCAGCCGCCGACAGGTCTTTACTAATTACTCCTACAATGAGCAGTTCTTC.

In its sample, this clonotype was seen a few times. V and J are TRBV20-1 and TRBJ2-5; the D gene could be TRBD1 or TRBD2 (5 bases each). Germline V gene lookup returns CDR1 DFQATT and CDR2 SNEGSKA (reference sequence). The CDR3 sequence is 13 residues long. V lost 5 bases and J 5 bases, leaving 15 bases between the germline ends. The CDR3 nucleotides are TGCAGTGCTCCCAGGGACCCAAAGGAGACCCAGTACTTC. Translating gives CSAPRDPKETQYF.

This clonotype has more than one count but fewer than ten. The rearrangement uses TRBV20-1 and TRBJ2-5; 12 bases agree with TRBD2. The CDR3 is 15 amino acids. The ends lost 6 bases at V and 5 bases at J; junction bases unmatched: 10. Germline loops: CDR1 DFQATT, CDR2 SNEGSKA (reference sequence). Written as DNA, the CDR3 is TGCAGTGCGCAGACTAGCGGGAGCGTCCGGGAGACCCAGTACTTC. Protein: CSAQTSGSVRETQYF.